This T cell receptor beta chain was documented in a study of T cell changes during pregnancy in multiple sclerosis. V lost 8 bases and J lost 2, with 7 bases in between. Germline V gives CDR1 LNHDA, CDR2 SQIVND (reference sequence). The CDR3 has 11 residues. Clones were sequenced by immunoSEQ multiplex PCR, and TCRdb holds only the in-frame ones, with some missing. Among some 60,000 clones, 75% to 90% were seen once, and the ten largest hold about 0.41%. The input for sequencing was CD4+ T cells from peripheral blood mononuclear cells, taken in the third trimester of pregnancy. The TCR sequence derives from a female donor with multiple sclerosis, enrolled in a pregnancy study. The gene calls are TRBV19 and TRBJ2-7, with a possible D match to TRBD1 (6 bases). The CDR3 is CASQGPYEQYF. The CDR3 DNA reads as TGTGCCAGTCAGGGGCCCTACGAGCAGTACTTC.